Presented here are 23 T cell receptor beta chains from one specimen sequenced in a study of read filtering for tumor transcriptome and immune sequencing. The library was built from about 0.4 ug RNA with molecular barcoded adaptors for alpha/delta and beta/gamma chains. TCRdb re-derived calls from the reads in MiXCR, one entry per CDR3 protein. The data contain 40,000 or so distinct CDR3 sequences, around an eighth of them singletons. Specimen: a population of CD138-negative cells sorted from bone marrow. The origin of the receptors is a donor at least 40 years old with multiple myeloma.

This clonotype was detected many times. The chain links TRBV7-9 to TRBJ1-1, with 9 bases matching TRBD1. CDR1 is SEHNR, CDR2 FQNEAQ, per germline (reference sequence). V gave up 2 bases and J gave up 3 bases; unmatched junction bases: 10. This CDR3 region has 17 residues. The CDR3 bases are TGTGCCAGCAGCTTATTAACAGGGGGCTTAAAGGACACTGAAGCTTTCTTT. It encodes CASSLLTGGLKDTEAFF.

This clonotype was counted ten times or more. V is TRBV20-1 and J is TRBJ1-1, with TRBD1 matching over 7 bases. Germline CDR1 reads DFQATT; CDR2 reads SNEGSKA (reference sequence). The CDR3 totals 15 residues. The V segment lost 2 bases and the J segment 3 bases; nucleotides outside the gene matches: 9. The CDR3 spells CSARYRDRVDTEAFF. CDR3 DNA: TGCAGTGCTAGATACCGGGACAGAGTCGACACTGAAGCTTTCTTT.

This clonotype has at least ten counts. CDR3 sequence reads: CASSSSLLARNEQYF. CDR3 nucleotide sequence: TGTGCCAGCAGTAGTAGCCTCTTGGCGAGGAACGAGCAGTACTTC. The chain carries TRBV6-5 and TRBJ2-7; D is undetermined. CDR1 MNHEY and CDR2 SVGAGI come from the germline V gene. Trimming removed 5 bases from V and 5 bases from J, with 19 bases in between. The CDR3 contains 15 residues.

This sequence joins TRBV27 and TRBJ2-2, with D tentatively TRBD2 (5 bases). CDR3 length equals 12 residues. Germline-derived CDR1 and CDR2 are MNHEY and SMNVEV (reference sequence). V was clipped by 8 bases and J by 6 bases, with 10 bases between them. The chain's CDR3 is CASGRLAGELFF. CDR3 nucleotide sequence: TGTGCCAGCGGGAGATTGGCCGGGGAGCTGTTTTTT.

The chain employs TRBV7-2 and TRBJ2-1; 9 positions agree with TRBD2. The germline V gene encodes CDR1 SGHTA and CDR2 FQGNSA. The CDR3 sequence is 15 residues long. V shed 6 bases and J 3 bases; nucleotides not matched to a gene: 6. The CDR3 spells CASREGTSNYNEQFF. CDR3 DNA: TGTGCCAGCAGGGAAGGGACTAGCAACTACAATGAGCAGTTCTTC.

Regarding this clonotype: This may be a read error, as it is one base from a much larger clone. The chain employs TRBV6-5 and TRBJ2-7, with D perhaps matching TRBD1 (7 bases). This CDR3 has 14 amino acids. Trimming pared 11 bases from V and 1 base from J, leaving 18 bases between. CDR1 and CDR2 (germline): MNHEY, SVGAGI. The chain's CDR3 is CAGTETGRSYEQYF. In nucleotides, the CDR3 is TGTGCCGGCACGGAGACAGGGAGGTCCTACGAGCAGTACTTC.

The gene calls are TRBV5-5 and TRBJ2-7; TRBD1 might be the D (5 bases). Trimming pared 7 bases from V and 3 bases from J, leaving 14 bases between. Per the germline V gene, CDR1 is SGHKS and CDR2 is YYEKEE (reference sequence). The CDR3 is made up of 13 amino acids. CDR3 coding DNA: TGTGCCAGCCGTGACAGTCTGTTCTACGAGCAGTACTTC. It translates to CASRDSLFYEQYF. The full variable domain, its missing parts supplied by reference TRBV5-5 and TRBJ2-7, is DAGVTQSPTHLIKTRGQQVTLRCSPISGHKSVSWYQQVLGQGPQFIFQYYEKEERGRGNFPDRFSARQFPNYSSELNVNALLLGDSALYLCASRDSLFYEQYFGPGTRLTVT.

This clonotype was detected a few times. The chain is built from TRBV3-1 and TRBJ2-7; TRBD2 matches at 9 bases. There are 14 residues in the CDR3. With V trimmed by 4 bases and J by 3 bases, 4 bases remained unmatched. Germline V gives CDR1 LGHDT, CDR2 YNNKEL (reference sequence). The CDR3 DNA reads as TGTGCCAGCAGCCGTAGCGGGAGCAACTACGAGCAGTACTTC. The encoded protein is CASSRSGSNYEQYF.

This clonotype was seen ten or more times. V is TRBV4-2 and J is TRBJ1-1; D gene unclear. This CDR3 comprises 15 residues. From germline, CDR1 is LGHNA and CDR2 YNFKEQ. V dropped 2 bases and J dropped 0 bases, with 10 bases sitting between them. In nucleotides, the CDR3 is TGTGCCAGCAGCCAATTTAAAGTTTTGAACACTGAAGCTTTCTTT. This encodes CASSQFKVLNTEAFF.

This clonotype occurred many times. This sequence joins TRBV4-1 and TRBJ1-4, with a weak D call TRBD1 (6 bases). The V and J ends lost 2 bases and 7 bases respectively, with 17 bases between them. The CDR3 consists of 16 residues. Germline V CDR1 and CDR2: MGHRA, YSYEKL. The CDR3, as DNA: TGCGCCAGCAGCCAACTCCAATGGGGACAAGGTGAAAAACTGTTTTTT. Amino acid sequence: CASSQLQWGQGEKLFF.

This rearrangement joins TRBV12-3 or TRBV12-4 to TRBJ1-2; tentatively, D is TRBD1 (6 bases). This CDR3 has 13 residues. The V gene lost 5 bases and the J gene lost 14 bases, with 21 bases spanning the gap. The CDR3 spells CASSGRGRGDETF. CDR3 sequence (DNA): TGTGCCAGCAGTGGCCGGGGCAGGGGTGACGAAACCTTC.

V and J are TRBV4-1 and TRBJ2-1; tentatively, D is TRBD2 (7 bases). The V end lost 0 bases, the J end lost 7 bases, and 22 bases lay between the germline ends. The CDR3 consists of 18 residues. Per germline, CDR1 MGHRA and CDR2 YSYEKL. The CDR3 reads CASSQERLGAGVRNEQFF. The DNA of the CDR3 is TGCGCCAGCAGCCAAGAAAGGTTGGGGGCGGGAGTGAGGAATGAGCAGTTCTTC.

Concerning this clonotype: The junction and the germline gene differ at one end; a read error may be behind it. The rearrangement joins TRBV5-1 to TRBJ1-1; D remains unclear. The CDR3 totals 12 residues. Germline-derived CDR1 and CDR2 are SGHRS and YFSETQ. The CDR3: CASSFDSTEALF. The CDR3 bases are TGCGCCAGCAGCTTCGATAGCACTGAAGCTCTCTTT.

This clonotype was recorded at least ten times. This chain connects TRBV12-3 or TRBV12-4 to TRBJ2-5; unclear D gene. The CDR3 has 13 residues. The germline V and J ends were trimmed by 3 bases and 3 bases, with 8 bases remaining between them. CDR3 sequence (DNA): TGTGCCAGCAGTTTCTCAGCAAAAGAGACCCAGTACTTC. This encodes CASSFSAKETQYF.

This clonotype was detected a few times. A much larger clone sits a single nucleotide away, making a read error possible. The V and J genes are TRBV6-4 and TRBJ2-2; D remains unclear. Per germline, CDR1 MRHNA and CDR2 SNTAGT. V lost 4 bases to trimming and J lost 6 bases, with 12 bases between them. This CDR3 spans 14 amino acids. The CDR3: CASSVTIYSGELFF. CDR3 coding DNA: TGTGCCAGCAGTGTTACGATCTATTCCGGGGAGCTGTTTTTT.

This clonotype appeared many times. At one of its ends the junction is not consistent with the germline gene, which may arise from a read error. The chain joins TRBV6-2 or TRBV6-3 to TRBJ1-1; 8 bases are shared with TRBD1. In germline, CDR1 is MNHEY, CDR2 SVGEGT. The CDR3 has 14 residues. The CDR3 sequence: CAGSLTGETTEAFF. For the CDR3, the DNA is TGCGCCGGCAGTCTGACAGGGGAAACCACTGAAGCTTTCTTT.

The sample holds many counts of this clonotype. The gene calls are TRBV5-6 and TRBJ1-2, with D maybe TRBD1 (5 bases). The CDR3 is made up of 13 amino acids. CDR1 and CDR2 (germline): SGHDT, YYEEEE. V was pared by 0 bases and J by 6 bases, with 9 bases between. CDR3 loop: CASSLGSGDGYTF. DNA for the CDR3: TGTGCCAGCAGCTTGGGGTCGGGGGATGGCTACACCTTC.

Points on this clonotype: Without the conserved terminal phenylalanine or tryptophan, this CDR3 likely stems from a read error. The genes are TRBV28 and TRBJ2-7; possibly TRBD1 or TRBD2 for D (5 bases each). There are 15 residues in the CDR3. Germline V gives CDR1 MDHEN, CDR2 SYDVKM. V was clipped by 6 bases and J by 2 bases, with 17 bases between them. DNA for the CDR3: TGTGCCAGCAGGTCCCCGAGAGGGGCAGCCTACGAGCAGTACCTC. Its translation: CASRSPRGAAYEQYL.

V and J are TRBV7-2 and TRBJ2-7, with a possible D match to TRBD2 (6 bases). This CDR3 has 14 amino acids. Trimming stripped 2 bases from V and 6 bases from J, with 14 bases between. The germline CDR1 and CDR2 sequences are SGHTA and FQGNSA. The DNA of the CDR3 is TGTGCCAGCAGCTTAAGGAGGGCCGACGCCGAGCAGTACTTC. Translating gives CASSLRRADAEQYF.

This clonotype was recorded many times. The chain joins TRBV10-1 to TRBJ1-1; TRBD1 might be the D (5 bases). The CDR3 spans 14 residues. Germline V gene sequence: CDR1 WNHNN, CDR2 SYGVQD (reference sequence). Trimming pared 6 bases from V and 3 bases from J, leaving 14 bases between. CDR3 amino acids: CASRAGSTDTEAFF. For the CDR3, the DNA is TGCGCCAGCAGGGCAGGGTCGACGGACACTGAAGCTTTCTTT.

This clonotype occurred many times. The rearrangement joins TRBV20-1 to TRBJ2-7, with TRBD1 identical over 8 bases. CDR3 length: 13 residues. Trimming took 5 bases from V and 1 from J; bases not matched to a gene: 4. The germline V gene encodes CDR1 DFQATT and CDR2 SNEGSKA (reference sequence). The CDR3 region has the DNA TGCAGTGCTTCTGGACAGGGTTCCTACGAGCAGTACTTC. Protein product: CSASGQGSYEQYF.

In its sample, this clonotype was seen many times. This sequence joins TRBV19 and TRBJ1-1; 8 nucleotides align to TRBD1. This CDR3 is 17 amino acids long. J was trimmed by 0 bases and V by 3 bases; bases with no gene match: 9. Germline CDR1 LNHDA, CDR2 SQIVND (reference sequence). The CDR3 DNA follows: TGTGCCAGTAGTATGGGCAGGGGGCAGACCATGAACACTGAAGCTTTCTTT. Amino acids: CASSMGRGQTMNTEAFF. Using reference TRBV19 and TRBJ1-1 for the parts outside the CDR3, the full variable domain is DGGITQSPKYLFRKEGQNVTLSCEQNLNHDAMYWYRQDPGQGLRLIYYSQIVNDFQKGDIAEGYSVSREKKESFPLTVTSAQKNPTAFYLCASSMGRGQTMNTEAFFGQGTRLTVV.

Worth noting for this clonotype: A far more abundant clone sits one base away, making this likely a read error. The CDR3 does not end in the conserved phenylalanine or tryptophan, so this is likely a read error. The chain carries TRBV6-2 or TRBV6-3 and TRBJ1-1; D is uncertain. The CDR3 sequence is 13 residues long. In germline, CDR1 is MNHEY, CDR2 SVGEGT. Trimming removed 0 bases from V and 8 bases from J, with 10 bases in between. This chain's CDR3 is CASSYSAALEAFL. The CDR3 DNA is TGTGCCAGCAGTTACTCTGCAGCCCTGGAAGCTTTCCTT.